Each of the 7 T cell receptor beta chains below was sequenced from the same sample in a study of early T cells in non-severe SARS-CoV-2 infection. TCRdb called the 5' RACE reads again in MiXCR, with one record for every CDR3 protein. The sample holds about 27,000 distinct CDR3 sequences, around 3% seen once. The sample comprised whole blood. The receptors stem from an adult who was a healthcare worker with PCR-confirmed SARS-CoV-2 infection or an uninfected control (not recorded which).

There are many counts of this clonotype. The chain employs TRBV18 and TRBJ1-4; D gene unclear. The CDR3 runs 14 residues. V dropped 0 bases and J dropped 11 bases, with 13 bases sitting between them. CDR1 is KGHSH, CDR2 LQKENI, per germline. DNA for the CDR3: TGTGCCAGCTCACCACCGGACGCCCGATCTAAACTGTTTTTT. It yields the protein CASSPPDARSKLFF.

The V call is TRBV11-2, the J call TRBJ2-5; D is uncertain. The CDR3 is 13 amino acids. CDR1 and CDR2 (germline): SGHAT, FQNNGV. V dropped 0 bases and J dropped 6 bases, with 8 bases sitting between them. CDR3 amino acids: CASSLDFRQTQYF. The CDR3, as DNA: TGTGCCAGCAGCTTAGACTTCAGGCAGACCCAGTACTTC.

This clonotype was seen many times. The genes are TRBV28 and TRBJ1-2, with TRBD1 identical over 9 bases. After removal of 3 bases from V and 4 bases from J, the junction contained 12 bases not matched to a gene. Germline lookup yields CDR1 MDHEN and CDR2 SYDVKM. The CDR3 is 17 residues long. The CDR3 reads CASSFRVIGTGTYGYTF. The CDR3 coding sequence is TGTGCCAGCAGTTTTAGGGTTATCGGGACAGGGACCTATGGCTACACCTTC.

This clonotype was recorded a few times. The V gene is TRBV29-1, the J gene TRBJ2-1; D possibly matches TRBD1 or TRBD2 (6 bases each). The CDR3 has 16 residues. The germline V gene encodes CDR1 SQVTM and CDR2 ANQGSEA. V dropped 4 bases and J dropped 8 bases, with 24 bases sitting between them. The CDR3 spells CSVGLGGPSERHEQFF. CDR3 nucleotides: TGCAGCGTTGGTCTGGGGGGCCCTTCTGAAAGGCATGAGCAGTTCTTC.

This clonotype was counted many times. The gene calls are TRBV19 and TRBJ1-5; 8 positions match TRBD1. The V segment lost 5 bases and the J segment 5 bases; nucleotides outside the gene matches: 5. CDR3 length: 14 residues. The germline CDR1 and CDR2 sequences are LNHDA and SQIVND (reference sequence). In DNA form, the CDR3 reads TGTGCCAGTAGTCAGGGGGCGTACGATCAGCCCCAGCATTTT. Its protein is CASSQGAYDQPQHF.

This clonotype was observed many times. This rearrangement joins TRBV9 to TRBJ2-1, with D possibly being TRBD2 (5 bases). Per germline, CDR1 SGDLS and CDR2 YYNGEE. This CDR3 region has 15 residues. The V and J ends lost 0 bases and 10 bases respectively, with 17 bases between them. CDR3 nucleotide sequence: TGTGCCAGCAGCGTAGGGTATGAGGGCCCGGGCGAGCAGTTCTTC. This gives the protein CASSVGYEGPGEQFF.

CDR3 residues: CATSDGDRRFLYEQYV. The CDR3 coding sequence is TGTGCCACCAGTGACGGGGACAGGAGGTTTCTCTACGAGCAGTACGTC. This chain joins TRBV24-1 and TRBJ2-7, with TRBD1 matching 8 bases. CDR3 length: 16 residues. With 4 bases clipped from V and 3 bases from J, the junction kept 10 bases outside the gene matches. Per germline, CDR1 KGHDR and CDR2 SFDVKD.